These T cell receptor beta chains were read from a single sample in a study of OX40 agonist ivuxolimab in advanced cancers. Clones were read by immunoSEQ multiplex PCR, and TCRdb kept only the in-frame ones, dropping some. The sample includes about 84,000 clones, about 93% of them seen just once. Specimen: CD4+ or CD8+ T cells sorted from blood, collected in a trial of the OX40 agonist ivuxolimab. Every receptor here comes from an adult with an advanced solid tumor such as melanoma, head and neck, liver or kidney cancer. Both conserved end residues are part of each CDR3. The D gene is left open where the match is weak. Only part of the rows carry a size: once, few, many, or a class if the clone is expanded.

D gene	J gene	clone size	V gene	CDR3 DNA	CDR3 protein
TRBD1	TRBJ1-2	NA	TRBV4-2	TGTGCCAGCAGCCAAGATGCAAAGGGGGCGTATGGCTACACCTTC	CASSQDAKGAYGYTF
NA	TRBJ2-7	once	TRBV5-4	TGTGCCAGCAGCTCGGACTACCTGAGCTCCTACGAGCAGTACTTC	CASSSDYLSSYEQYF
TRBD1	TRBJ1-5	NA	TRBV5-4	TGTGCCAGCAGCTTGTTCACAGGGGGTGTTTTTAGCAATCAGCCCCAGCATTTT	CASSLFTGGVFSNQPQHF
TRBD2	TRBJ2-1	NA	TRBV9	TGTGCCAGCAGCGTAGGGACTAGCGTAGGCAATGAGCAGTTCTTC	CASSVGTSVGNEQFF
TRBD2	TRBJ2-2	NA	TRBV4-3	TGCGCCAGCAGCCCATCCCCGGCAAGCGGGAGCACCGGGGAGCTGTTTTTT	CASSPSPASGSTGELFF
NA	TRBJ1-3	NA	TRBV5-6	TGTGCCAGCAGCTTGTCGCGGTTGACTTCTGGAAACACCATATATTTT	CASSLSRLTSGNTIYF
TRBD1	TRBJ1-1	once	TRBV5-5	TGTGCCAGCAGCCCCGGGACAGGGGGCCTGAACACTGAAGCTTTCTTT	CASSPGTGGLNTEAFF
NA	TRBJ2-1	NA	TRBV18	TGTGCCAGCTCACCACCGTTGGCCTTCCCATACAATGAGCAGTTCTTC	CASSPPLAFPYNEQFF
TRBD2	TRBJ2-7	NA	TRBV28	TGTGCCAGCAGCCCTGAGCGGGAGATGCTTGTCGAGCAGTACTTC	CASSPEREMLVEQYF
NA	TRBJ2-7	NA	TRBV27	TGTGCCAGCAGTTTGCCGAACTCCTACGAGCAGTACTTC	CASSLPNSYEQYF
NA	TRBJ2-1	NA	TRBV4-1	TGCGCCAGCAGCCTAGGGGACTCTCCTGCCTACAATGAGCAGTTCTTC	CASSLGDSPAYNEQFF
NA	TRBJ2-2	once	TRBV5-1	TGCGCCAGCAGCCTCTTCCCCCGGACATCGAACACCGGGGAGCTGTTTTTT	CASSLFPRTSNTGELFF
TRBD1	TRBJ2-2	NA	TRBV18	TGTGCCAGCTCTCCACTCACCGGGACAGGGAACACCGGGGAGCTGTTTTTT	CASSPLTGTGNTGELFF
TRBD1	TRBJ2-7	once	TRBV5-4	TGTGCCAGCAGCCCCCGGGACAGGGACTACGAGCAGTACTTC	CASSPRDRDYEQYF
NA	TRBJ1-1	NA	TRBV30	TGTGCCTGGAGTGTACTAGGGGGGGGTGGCACTGAAGCTTTCTTT	CAWSVLGGGGTEAFF
NA	TRBJ2-7	NA	TRBV2	TGTGCCAGCAGTCTAGCTCAGGGGTCTTGGGACGAGCAGTACTTC	CASSLAQGSWDEQYF
NA	TRBJ2-1	NA	TRBV6-1	TGTGCCAGCAGTGTCCCTCGGTTTGTAGCTGAGCAGTTCTTC	CASSVPRFVAEQFF
NA	TRBJ2-7	NA	TRBV29-1	TGCAGCGTTGAAGTGGCCCTTGACAGCTCCTACGAGCAGTACTTC	CSVEVALDSSYEQYF